This T cell receptor beta chain was identified in a study of CD8+ T cells in alopecia areata. The germline CDR1 and CDR2 sequences are SGHRS and YFSETQ. With 0 bases removed from V and 4 bases from J, the gap between germline ends came to 15 bases. There are 16 residues in the CDR3. Extraction and reverse transcription of RNA yielded cDNA as the sequencing template. Assay: immunoSEQ multiplex PCR; the TCRdb copy retains only in-frame clones and omits some. The sample has 110,000 or so clones; approximately 61% are singletons. A note on this clone: Its antigen is not known.

Overall study findings and caveats: Compared with mice, patients displayed less clear TCR sharing, possibly for HLA-related reasons.

Material: NKG2D-low CD8+ T cells sorted from blood. This chain connects TRBV5-1 to TRBJ2-3, with D unclear. This clonotype was obtained from a human donor with alopecia areata. CDR3 sequence (DNA): TGCGCCAGCAGCTTGGGCGGTGGGGTCCCGTCAGATACGCAGTATTTT. As protein: CASSLGGGVPSDTQYF. Supplemented by reference TRBV5-1 and TRBJ2-3, the full variable domain reads KAGVTQTPRYLIKTRGQQVTLSCSPISGHRSVSWYQQTPGQGLQFLFEYFSETQRNKGNFPGRFSGRQFSNSRSEMNVSTLELGDSALYLCASSLGGGVPSDTQYFGPGTRLTVL.